A single sample is the source of the 23 T cell receptor beta chains below, sequenced in a study of monozygotic twins with inflammatory bowel disease (dated by TCRdb to about 2019). Libraries were built with 5' RACE. TCRdb names Illumina HiSeq 2500 as the instrument used. The reads, reprocessed by TCRdb, yield one row per CDR3 protein sequence and no DNA. Per the sample table, the count is fewer than 550,000 distinct CDR3 sequences. 2% to 3% of the sample rests with the top ten. The sequencing sample was made of blood. The receptor set was obtained from a human donor with ulcerative colitis or Crohn's disease, or a healthy co-twin of an affected twin (not recorded which).

This chain connects TRBV29-1 to TRBJ1-2; TCRdb calls TRBD1, which cannot be checked without DNA. This CDR3 comprises 13 residues. Per the germline V gene, CDR1 is SQVTM and CDR2 is ANQGSEA. CDR3 in amino acids: CSVEDRSGGGYTF.

The V and J genes are TRBV5-1 and TRBJ2-5. The V gene's germline CDR1 is SGHRS and CDR2 YFSETQ. This CDR3 spans 16 amino acids. This CDR3 is CASSLLGLGNQETQYF.

The CDR3 region is CSARDLGQGATNEKLFF. The chain joins TRBV20-1 to TRBJ1-4; TCRdb selects TRBD1, and the lack of DNA leaves this call unchecked. The CDR3 consists of 17 residues. Germline values: CDR1 DFQATT, CDR2 SNEGSKA (reference sequence).

The rearrangement uses TRBV2 and TRBJ2-3. Germline-derived CDR1 and CDR2 are SNHLY and FYNNEI. The CDR3 has 14 residues. CDR3 region: CASSEGFSTDTQYF.

This CDR3 reads CASSFWQSSQETQYF. The chain couples TRBV5-1 to TRBJ2-5. CDR1 is SGHRS and CDR2 is YFSETQ in the germline V gene. The CDR3 length is 15 residues.

This chain links TRBV2 with TRBJ1-5. CDR1 and CDR2 from the germline V gene are SNHLY and FYNNEI. The CDR3 loop spans 15 amino acids. The chain's CDR3 is CASSNIPKGNQPQHF.

The CDR3 sequence: CSARERGSRGKKFDEQFF. This chain connects TRBV20-1 to TRBJ2-1; absent DNA, TCRdb's TRBD1 call cannot be checked. The V gene's germline CDR1 is DFQATT and CDR2 SNEGSKA (reference sequence). The CDR3 loop spans 18 amino acids.

This rearrangement joins TRBV7-2 to TRBJ2-3; TCRdb lists TRBD1, though no DNA is available to test this call. CDR3 length: 15 amino acids. Germline V gene lookup returns CDR1 SGHTA and CDR2 FQGNSA. The chain's CDR3 is CASSFRTGNTDTQYF. Based on the CDR3 plus reference TRBV7-2 and TRBJ2-3, the full variable domain is GAGVSQSPSNKVTEKGKDVELRCDPISGHTALYWYRQSLGQGLEFLIYFQGNSAPDKSGLPSDRFSAERTGGSVSTLTIQRTQQEDSAVYLCASSFRTGNTDTQYFGPGTRLTVL.

The chain has TRBV7-8 and TRBJ1-6; TCRdb indicates TRBD1, and absent DNA this call remains unverified. The CDR3 totals 19 residues. Germline CDR1 SGHVS, CDR2 FQNEAQ. The CDR3 protein is CASSSDREPLSSYNSPLHF.

This chain joins TRBV5-5 and TRBJ1-5. Per the germline V gene, CDR1 is SGHKS and CDR2 is YYEKEE (reference sequence). This CDR3 contains 14 residues. The chain's CDR3 is CASSLAYLDQPQHF.

The chain joins TRBV5-1 to TRBJ1-5; absent DNA, TCRdb's TRBD1 call cannot be checked. Germline CDR1 is SGHRS and CDR2 is YFSETQ. There are 16 residues in the CDR3. The CDR3 region is CASSPSTGVSNQPQHF. Full variable domain (rest looked up from reference TRBV5-1 and TRBJ1-5): KAGVTQTPRYLIKTRGQQVTLSCSPISGHRSVSWYQQTPGQGLQFLFEYFSETQRNKGNFPGRFSGRQFSNSRSEMNVSTLELGDSALYLCASSPSTGVSNQPQHFGDGTRLSIL.

This chain joins TRBV7-2 and TRBJ1-4; checking the TCRdb D call of TRBD1 is not possible without DNA. The CDR3 loop spans 14 amino acids. Looked up from germline, CDR1 is SGHTA and CDR2 is FQGNSA. CDR3 in amino acids: CASSRQAGNEKLLF.

V is TRBV29-1 and J is TRBJ2-3; TCRdb names TRBD1, which stays unverified in the absence of DNA. The CDR3 has 12 residues. Germline lookup yields CDR1 SQVTM and CDR2 ANQGSEA. CDR3 amino acids: CSGGVGTDTQYF.

This chain connects TRBV5-1 to TRBJ1-4; there is no DNA to check the TCRdb D call of TRBD1. The CDR3 length is 15 residues. The germline CDR1 and CDR2 sequences are SGHRS and YFSETQ. The CDR3 loop reads CASSLLGTEPEKLFF.

The rearrangement links TRBV3-1 to TRBJ1-1. Germline V lookup: CDR1 LGHDT, CDR2 YNNKEL (reference sequence). This CDR3 contains 14 residues. The CDR3 sequence is CASSQDAGNTEAFF.

The chain is built from TRBV30 and TRBJ2-1. From germline, CDR1 is GTSNPN and CDR2 SVGIG (reference sequence). This CDR3 has 13 amino acids. The CDR3 reads CACQATGYNEQFF.

V is TRBV5-6 and J is TRBJ2-1; the TCRdb call, TRBD1, lacks DNA for checking. Looked up from germline, CDR1 is SGHDT and CDR2 is YYEEEE. There are 17 residues in the CDR3. CDR3 residues: CASSTAGRRNSYNEQFF.

The rearrangement uses TRBV5-5 and TRBJ1-5. The germline CDR1 and CDR2 sequences are SGHKS and YYEKEE (reference sequence). This CDR3 has 14 amino acids. This CDR3 reads CASSLEYSNQPQHF.

The gene calls are TRBV12-3 or TRBV12-4 and TRBJ1-1. CDR3 length: 13 residues. CDR3 residues: CASSSGLNPEAFF.

This chain links TRBV7-2 with TRBJ1-2. The V gene's germline CDR1 is SGHTA and CDR2 FQGNSA. The CDR3 spans 13 residues. The CDR3 region is CASSTTRSYGYTF.

The gene calls are TRBV4-1 and TRBJ2-3; lacking DNA, the TRBD2 call made by TCRdb goes unchecked. This CDR3 comprises 15 residues. CDR1 and CDR2 (germline): MGHRA, YSYEKL. The CDR3 sequence: CASSHLAGRGDTQYF.

The rearrangement uses TRBV28 and TRBJ1-5; TCRdb selects TRBD1, and the lack of DNA leaves this call unchecked. CDR1 and CDR2 from the germline V gene are MDHEN and SYDVKM. CDR3 length equals 17 residues. CDR3 in amino acids: CASSHPQGGYSNQPQHF.

This rearrangement joins TRBV5-4 to TRBJ2-3; the TCRdb call, TRBD1, lacks DNA for checking. Germline loops: CDR1 SGHNT, CDR2 YYREEE (reference sequence). The CDR3 has 19 residues. The CDR3 sequence: CASSLARDRWIPSTDTQYF.